Below, 22 T cell receptor beta chains from the same sample are listed, as sequenced in a study of T cells expressing NK-cell markers. TCRdb re-called the 5' RACE reads; one entry per CDR3 protein, DNA not given. The sample has some 280,000 distinct CDR3 sequences. The specimen sequenced was blood T cells: a sorted CD56 or NKG2C T cell subset, CD4+ or CD8+ T cells, or bulk PBMC T cells (not recorded which). The receptors originated from a man younger than 35 in good health.

V usage is TRBV11-2 and J usage is TRBJ1-1; the D call of TRBD1 rests on TCRdb alone, since no DNA is present to check it. Looked up from germline, CDR1 is SGHAT and CDR2 is FQNNGV. The CDR3 has 14 residues. CDR3 loop: CASRRGVANTEAFF. The whole variable domain, remainder taken from reference TRBV11-2 and TRBJ1-1, is EAGVAQSPRYKIIEKRQSVAFWCNPISGHATLYWYQQILGQGPKLLIQFQNNGVVDDSQLPKDRFSAERLKGVDSTLKIQPAKLEDSAVYLCASRRGVANTEAFFGQGTRLTVV.

V usage is TRBV9 and J usage is TRBJ1-5; absent DNA, TCRdb's TRBD1 call cannot be checked. The CDR3 loop spans 15 amino acids. Per the germline V gene, CDR1 is SGDLS and CDR2 is YYNGEE. The CDR3 region is CASSATARRNQPQHF.

This chain connects TRBV12-3 or TRBV12-4 to TRBJ1-1. This CDR3 has 14 residues. The CDR3 region is CASSLSGGGTEAFF.

The rearrangement links TRBV5-5 to TRBJ2-5; TCRdb calls TRBD1, which cannot be checked without DNA. This CDR3 region has 16 residues. Germline CDR1 reads SGHKS; CDR2 reads YYEKEE (reference sequence). CDR3 loop: CASSLLLAGGLETQYF.

The rearrangement uses TRBV30 and TRBJ2-2; lacking DNA, the TRBD2 call made by TCRdb goes unchecked. The CDR3 extends over 16 amino acids. Germline values: CDR1 GTSNPN, CDR2 SVGIG (reference sequence). This CDR3 reads CAWSATSGSPTGELFF.

The gene calls are TRBV12-3 or TRBV12-4 and TRBJ2-3. This CDR3 is built from 13 residues. The CDR3 loop is CASRQSTGDTQYF.

This chain links TRBV7-9 with TRBJ2-3; TCRdb lists TRBD1, though no DNA is available to test this call. CDR1 and CDR2 from the germline V gene are SEHNR and FQNEAQ (reference sequence). The CDR3 length is 14 residues. CDR3 protein: CASSIGTGTDTQYF. Full variable domain (remainder filled in from reference TRBV7-9 and TRBJ2-3): DTGVSQNPRHKITKRGQNVTFRCDPISEHNRLYWYRQTLGQGPEFLTYFQNEAQLEKSRLLSDRFSAERPKGSFSTLEIQRTEQGDSAMYLCASSIGTGTDTQYFGPGTRLTVL.

J is TRBJ2-5 and V is TRBV6-5; TCRdb names TRBD1, which stays unverified in the absence of DNA. The CDR3 is 15 residues long. Germline values: CDR1 MNHEY, CDR2 SVGAGI. CDR3: CASSSRDTYQETQYF.

The rearrangement joins TRBV19 to TRBJ2-1; TCRdb's D gene call, TRBD1, goes unchecked for lack of DNA. This CDR3 is built from 15 residues. Germline CDR1 reads LNHDA; CDR2 reads SQIVND (reference sequence). CDR3 loop: CASSIPSTGTGEQFF.

The gene calls are TRBV12-3 or TRBV12-4 and TRBJ2-3. The CDR3 is 14 amino acids. The CDR3 spells CASSSITNTDTQYF.

The rearrangement uses TRBV12-3 or TRBV12-4 and TRBJ1-1. The CDR3 length is 14 residues. The CDR3 region is CASSEKRHGTEAFF.

V is TRBV12-3 or TRBV12-4 and J is TRBJ2-1. The CDR3 contains 14 residues. CDR3 amino acids: CASSLGGWGNEQFF.

The V and J genes are TRBV20-1 and TRBJ2-5. The CDR3 is 15 amino acids. CDR1 DFQATT and CDR2 SNEGSKA come from the germline V gene (reference sequence). CDR3 amino acids: CSARDSRNLQETQYF.

The V and J genes are TRBV6-4 and TRBJ2-1. The CDR3 is made up of 16 amino acids. CDR1 and CDR2 from the germline V gene are MRHNA and SNTAGT. The CDR3 is CASSDSTGNPYNEQFF.

The chain links TRBV29-1 to TRBJ1-1; the D call from TCRdb, TRBD1, cannot be confirmed without DNA. The germline CDR1 and CDR2 sequences are SQVTM and ANQGSEA. This CDR3 spans 14 amino acids. The CDR3 loop reads CSAGPQTGHTEAFF.

The chain combines TRBV6-4 with TRBJ2-4; the D call from TCRdb, TRBD1, cannot be confirmed without DNA. The CDR3 sequence is 12 residues long. Germline-derived CDR1 and CDR2 are MRHNA and SNTAGT. The CDR3 reads CASSEAGGIQYF.

This chain links TRBV3-1 with TRBJ2-1; absent DNA, TCRdb's TRBD2 call cannot be checked. CDR1 LGHDT and CDR2 YNNKEL come from the germline V gene (reference sequence). CDR3 size: 16 residues. CDR3 protein: CASSREGAGADNEQFF.

The V and J genes are TRBV29-1 and TRBJ1-2; TCRdb lists TRBD1, though no DNA is available to test this call. Looked up from germline, CDR1 is SQVTM and CDR2 is ANQGSEA. This CDR3 spans 15 amino acids. This CDR3 is CSVGGRGTENYGYTF.

The chain employs TRBV11-2 and TRBJ2-1; TCRdb's D call of TRBD1 is untestable without DNA. Germline V gene data show CDR1 as SGHAT and CDR2 as FQNNGV. This CDR3 comprises 13 residues. The CDR3 sequence is CASSRDRPNEQFF.

V usage is TRBV19 and J usage is TRBJ1-1. CDR1 is LNHDA and CDR2 is SQIVND in the germline V gene (reference sequence). CDR3 length: 16 amino acids. CDR3 sequence: CASTTHTNLMNTEAFF.

The chain is built from TRBV12-3 or TRBV12-4 and TRBJ1-2; TCRdb's D call, TRBD1, is unchecked because there is no DNA. This CDR3 is 12 amino acids long. The CDR3 loop reads CASSLPGDGYTF.

This rearrangement joins TRBV5-1 to TRBJ2-7; as DNA is missing, the TRBD1 call by TCRdb cannot be tested. The CDR3 has 16 residues. Germline CDR1 and CDR2: SGHRS and YFSETQ. CDR3 sequence: CASSLTGSFPSYEQYF.